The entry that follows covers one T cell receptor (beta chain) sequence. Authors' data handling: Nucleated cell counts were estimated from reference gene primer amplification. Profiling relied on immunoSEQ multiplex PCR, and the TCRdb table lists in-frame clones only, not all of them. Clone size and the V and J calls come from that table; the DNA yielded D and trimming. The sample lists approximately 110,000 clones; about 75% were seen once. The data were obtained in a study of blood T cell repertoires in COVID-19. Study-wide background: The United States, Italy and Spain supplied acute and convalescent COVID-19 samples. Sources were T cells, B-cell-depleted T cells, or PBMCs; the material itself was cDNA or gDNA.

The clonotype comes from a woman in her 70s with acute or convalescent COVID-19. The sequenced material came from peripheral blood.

DNA for the CDR3: TGTGCCAGTAGTATGGGGCAGGTTAGCAATCAGCCCCAGCATTTT. Protein: CASSMGQVSNQPQHF. The chain joins TRBV19 to TRBJ1-5; D possibly corresponds to TRBD1 (5 bases). V shed 3 bases and J shed 0 bases, with 9 bases lying between them. The CDR3 is 15 residues long. Per the germline V gene, CDR1 is LNHDA and CDR2 is SQIVND (reference sequence).